This T cell receptor (beta chain) was observed in a study of technical replicates of blood from a handful of donors. Libraries were prepared by immunoSEQ multiplex PCR; TCRdb keeps only in-frame clonotypes and omits some of them. The table has about 100,000 clones, 96% seen once. This CDR3 comprises 17 residues. After removal of 5 bases from V and 1 base from J, the junction contained 14 bases not matched to a gene. Germline V CDR1 and CDR2: SGHDT, YYEEEE. Sequencing was performed on T cells isolated from PBMCs. This TCR was sampled from a human donor in good health. The chain uses TRBV5-6 and TRBJ2-7; 8 bases fit TRBD1. CDR3 coding DNA: TGTGCCAGCAGTAAAAGAGGCAGGGGGCGTTTGTCCTACGAGCAGTACTTC. It yields the protein CASSKRGRGRLSYEQYF.